Included here is one T cell receptor (beta chain) sequence, with context. The antigen is not known. The CDR3 runs to 17 residues. Germline CDR1 and CDR2: MNHEY and SMNVEV (reference sequence). V dropped 5 bases and J dropped 4; count of bases not matched to a gene: 13. This sample is part of a study of T cell responses to AZD1222 COVID-19 vaccine. Method: immunoSEQ multiplex PCR; TCRdb's copy keeps in-frame clones and lacks some. The table includes about 150,000 clones, just over 90% detected once. Points from the study as a whole: There were repertoire samples only from the period after the peak T cell response.

The receptor was isolated from an adult in good health. V and J are TRBV27 and TRBJ2-3; 9 bases match TRBD1. This sample comprised peripheral blood, obtained on day 0 of AZD1222 vaccination. CDR3 sequence (DNA): TGTGCCAGCAGTCCCTATAGGGACAGGGTCATCCCAGATACGCAGTATTTT. It yields the protein CASSPYRDRVIPDTQYF.